This TCR beta chain was sequenced during a study of blood T cell repertoires in COVID-19. Measured with immunoSEQ multiplex PCR; TCRdb has only the in-frame clones, and not every one. The table lists roughly 76,000 clones, around nine tenths of them singletons. Germline CDR1 MDHEN, CDR2 SYDVKM. V gave up 4 bases and J gave up 0 bases, with 18 bases separating them. The CDR3 covers 18 residues. The V and J genes are TRBV28 and TRBJ1-4; D is possibly TRBD1 (6 bases). The sample was peripheral blood. The sequence derives from a woman aged 80 or over with active or convalescent COVID-19. The CDR3 DNA follows: TGTGCCAGCAGTTCAGGGGCCCTGGGCACTTCAACTAATGAAAAACTGTTTTTT. Translating gives CASSSGALGTSTNEKLFF.